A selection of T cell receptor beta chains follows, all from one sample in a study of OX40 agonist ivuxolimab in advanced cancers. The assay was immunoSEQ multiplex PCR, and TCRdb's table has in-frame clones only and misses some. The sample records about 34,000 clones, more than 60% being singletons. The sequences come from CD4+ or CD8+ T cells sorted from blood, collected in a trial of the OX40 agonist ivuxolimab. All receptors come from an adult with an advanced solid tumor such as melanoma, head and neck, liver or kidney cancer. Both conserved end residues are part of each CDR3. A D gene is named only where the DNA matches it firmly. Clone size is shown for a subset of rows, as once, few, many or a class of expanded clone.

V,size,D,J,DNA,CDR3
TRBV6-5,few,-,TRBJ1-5,TGTGCCAGCAGTCCTGGAAGGGGTACGCAGCCCCAGCATTTT,CASSPGRGTQPQHF
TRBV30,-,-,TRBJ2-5,TGTGCCTGGACGGACTACCAACATGGGCCTCCAGAGCAGTACTTC,CAWTDYQHGPPEQYF
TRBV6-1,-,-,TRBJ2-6,TGTGCCAGCAGGATAAGAGGCTCTGGGGCCAACGTCCTGACTTTC,CASRIRGSGANVLTF
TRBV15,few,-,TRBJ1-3,TGTGCCACCAGCAGGGACAAGTTCTCTGGAAACACCATATATTTT,CATSRDKFSGNTIYF
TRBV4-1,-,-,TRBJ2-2,TGCGCCACAAGACGGGGCTCCTCGGACGGGGAGCTGTTTTTT,CATRRGSSDGELFF
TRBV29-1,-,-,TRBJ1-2,TGCAGCGTATCGGACCCAGGGAGGCTTATTAACTATGGCTACACCTTC,CSVSDPGRLINYGYTF
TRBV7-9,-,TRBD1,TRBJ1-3,TGTGCCAGCAGCTTAGCTCAGGGGGCTGGTGGAAACACCATATATTTT,CASSLAQGAGGNTIYF
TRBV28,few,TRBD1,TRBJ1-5,TGTGCCAGCAGTTTACTGGGTACAGGGGTCAATCAGCCCCAGCATTTT,CASSLLGTGVNQPQHF
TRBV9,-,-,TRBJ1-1,TGTGCCAGCAGCTCAGGGCGTGCGAACACTGAAGCTTTCTTT,CASSSGRANTEAFF
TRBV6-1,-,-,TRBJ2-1,TGTGCCAGCAGTGACCCGGGGCCGATATACAATGAGCAGTTCTTC,CASSDPGPIYNEQFF
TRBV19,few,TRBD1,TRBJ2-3,TGTGCCAGTAGTAAGACAGGGGTTATAGATACGCAGTATTTT,CASSKTGVIDTQYF
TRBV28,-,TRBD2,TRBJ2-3,TGTGCCAGCAGTTTTACACCCGCGGTATTAGCGGGGGGGGAGACGTTGACAGATACGCAGTATTTT,CASSFTPAVLAGGETLTDTQYF
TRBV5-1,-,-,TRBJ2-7,TGCGCCAGCAGCTTGGAGGGCAGGCCTCCTTCGGGGGAGCAGTACTTC,CASSLEGRPPSGEQYF
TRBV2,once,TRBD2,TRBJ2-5,TGTGCCAGCAGCGAACTCACTAGCGGGGGGGCCCAAGAGACCCAGTACTTC,CASSELTSGGAQETQYF
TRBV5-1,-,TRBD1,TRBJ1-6,TGCGCCAGCAGCTTGGGCCGGGGGCAGGGGGCATCACCCCTCCACTTT,CASSLGRGQGASPLHF
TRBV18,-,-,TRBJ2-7,TGTGCCAGCTCACCACCTACATTTCCCTACGAGCAGTACTTC,CASSPPTFPYEQYF
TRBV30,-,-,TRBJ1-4,TGTGCCTGGAGTAGGCGGATCGCTAATGAAAAACTGTTTTTT,CAWSRRIANEKLFF
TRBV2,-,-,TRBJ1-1,TGTGCCAGCAGGAGAGGGGGTCTTAACATGAACACTGAAGCTTTCTTT,CASRRGGLNMNTEAFF
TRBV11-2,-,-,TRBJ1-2,TGTGCCAGCAGCTTACTCGGGGGCAGTGGCTACACCTTC,CASSLLGGSGYTF
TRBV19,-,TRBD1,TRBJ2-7,TGTGCCAGTAAACCGGGACAGGGCTACGAGCAGTACTTC,CASKPGQGYEQYF
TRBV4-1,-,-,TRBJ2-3,TGCGCCAGCAGGGTTGAACTGGGGACATCCGTCACAGATACGCAGTATTTT,CASRVELGTSVTDTQYF
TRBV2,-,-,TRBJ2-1,TGTGCCAGCACACTGGACTCCTACAATGAGCAGTTCTTC,CASTLDSYNEQFF
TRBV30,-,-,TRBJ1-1,TGTGCCTGGAGTCCTGGGATTATGAACACTGAAGCTTTCTTT,CAWSPGIMNTEAFF
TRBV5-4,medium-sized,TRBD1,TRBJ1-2,TGTGCCAGCAGCTTACAGGGGACCTATGGCTACACCTTC,CASSLQGTYGYTF
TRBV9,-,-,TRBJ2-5,TGTGCCAGCAGCGTAGCTCCGGGGGGCTGGGAGACCCAGTACTTC,CASSVAPGGWETQYF
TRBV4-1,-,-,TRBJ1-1,TGCGCCAGCAGCCAAGATCCGGCTTACACTGAAGCTTTCTTT,CASSQDPAYTEAFF
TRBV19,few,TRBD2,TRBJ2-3,TGTGCCAGTAGTCCGTTTGGACTAGGCACAGATACGCAGTATTTT,CASSPFGLGTDTQYF
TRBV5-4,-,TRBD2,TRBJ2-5,TGTGCCAGCAGCTTGAGAGCGGGGGGCCAAGAGACCCAGTACTTC,CASSLRAGGQETQYF
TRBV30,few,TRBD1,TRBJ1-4,TGTGCCTGGAGTGTACACGGGACAGTTAATGAAAGACTGTTTTTT,CAWSVHGTVNERLFF
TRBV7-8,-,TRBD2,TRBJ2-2,TGTGCCAGCAGCCAAAGGTGGACTAGCGGGGGGCCTGCAACCGGGGAGCTGTTTTTT,CASSQRWTSGGPATGELFF
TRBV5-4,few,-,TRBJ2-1,TGTGCCAGCAGCTTGGAAGATAGCTCCTACAATGAGCAGTTCTTC,CASSLEDSSYNEQFF
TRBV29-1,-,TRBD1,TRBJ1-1,TGCAGCGTCCACCTTACTACGGACAGGATGAACACTGAAGCTTTCTTT,CSVHLTTDRMNTEAFF
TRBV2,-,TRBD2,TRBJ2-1,TGTGCCAGCAGTGTGAGCGGGGGTTACAATGAGCAGTTCTTC,CASSVSGGYNEQFF
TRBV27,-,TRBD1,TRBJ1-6,TGTGCCAGCAGTTCACAGGGGGGCCTAGTGAATTCACCCCTCCACTTT,CASSSQGGLVNSPLHF
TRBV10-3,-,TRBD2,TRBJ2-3,TGTGCCATAGGTTGGGGGGGAAGCACAGATACGCAGTATTTT,CAIGWGGSTDTQYF
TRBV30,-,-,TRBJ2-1,TGTGCCTGGAGTGTAGGGATTGTTTCTAATGAGCAGTTCTTC,CAWSVGIVSNEQFF
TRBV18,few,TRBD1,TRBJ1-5,TGTGCCAGCTCAAGCCAGGGGGCGGGGCAGCCCCAGCATTTT,CASSSQGAGQPQHF
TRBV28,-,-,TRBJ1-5,TGTGCCAGCAGTTTAAGTGGGACCCGGAATCAGCCCCAGCATTTT,CASSLSGTRNQPQHF
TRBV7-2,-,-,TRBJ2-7,TGTGCCAGCAGCCATTCAGGGCCCTCCTACGAGCAGTACTTC,CASSHSGPSYEQYF
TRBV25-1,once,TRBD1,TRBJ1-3,TGTGCCAGCAGTGACACAGGGGAGGGAAACACCATATATTTT,CASSDTGEGNTIYF
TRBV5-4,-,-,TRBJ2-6,TGTGCCAGCACTGGGAACTCTGGGGCCAACGTCCTGACTTTC,CASTGNSGANVLTF
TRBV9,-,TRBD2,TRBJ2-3,TGTGCCAGCAGCGCAACTAGCGACGGCACAGATACGCAGTATTTT,CASSATSDGTDTQYF
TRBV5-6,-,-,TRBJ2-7,TGTGCCAGCAGCTTGGATTCCTCCGGACAGTACTTC,CASSLDSSGQYF
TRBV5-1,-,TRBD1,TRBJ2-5,TGCGCCAGCAGCCGTACACCGGGACAGGTAGGGGAGACCCAGTACTTC,CASSRTPGQVGETQYF
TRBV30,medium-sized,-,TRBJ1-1,TGTGCCTGGAGTCGCGGGGTAGGGCTTATGAACACTGAAGCTTTCTTT,CAWSRGVGLMNTEAFF